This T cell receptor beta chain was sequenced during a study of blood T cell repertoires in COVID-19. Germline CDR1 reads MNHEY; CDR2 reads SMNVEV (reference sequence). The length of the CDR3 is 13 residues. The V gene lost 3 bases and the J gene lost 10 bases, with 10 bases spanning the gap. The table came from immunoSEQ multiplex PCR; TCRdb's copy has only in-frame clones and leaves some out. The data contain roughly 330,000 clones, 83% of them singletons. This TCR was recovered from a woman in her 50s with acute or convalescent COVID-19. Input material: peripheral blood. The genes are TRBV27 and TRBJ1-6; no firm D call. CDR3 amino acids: CASSLSGASPLHF. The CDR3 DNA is TGTGCCAGCAGTTTGAGTGGTGCGTCACCCCTCCACTTT.